The sequence of this T cell receptor beta chain was determined in a study of blood T cell repertoires in COVID-19. Study overall: PBMCs, B-cell-depleted T cells, or T cells provided the cDNA or gDNA that made up the material.

Authors' data handling: Amplifying reference gene primers gave estimates of nucleated cell counts. The method was immunoSEQ multiplex PCR; TCRdb's version includes in-frame clones alone and lacks a portion of them. V and J calls plus clone size are reproduced from that table; the DNA served to infer D and trimming. The sample includes around 170,000 clones, roughly 80% of them seen just once. The Seattle site enrolled patients during active infection and followed them longitudinally. CDR1 is SGHRS, CDR2 YFSETQ, per germline. This CDR3 region has 15 residues. With 4 bases removed from V and 1 base from J, the gap between germline ends came to 11 bases.

The rearrangement joins TRBV5-1 to TRBJ1-4, with a possible D match to TRBD1 (6 bases). The sample consisted of peripheral blood. The source of this sequence is a woman aged 70-85 years with COVID-19, enrolled during active disease. CDR3 protein: CASSREGGTNEKLFF. CDR3 sequence (DNA): TGCGCCAGCAGCCGGGAAGGGGGAACTAATGAAAAACTGTTTTTT.